A selection of T cell receptor beta chains follows, all from one sample in a study of OX40 agonist ivuxolimab in advanced cancers. Clones were sequenced by immunoSEQ multiplex PCR, and TCRdb holds only the in-frame ones, with some missing. The table lists around 100,000 clones, around nine tenths of them singletons. The source was CD4+ or CD8+ T cells sorted from blood, collected in a trial of the OX40 agonist ivuxolimab. These receptors were obtained from an adult with an advanced solid tumor such as melanoma, head and neck, liver or kidney cancer. Both conserved end residues are part of each CDR3. The D gene is left open where the match is weak. Clone size is not always given. Where it is, it says once, few, many or a class for expanded clones.

V	size	length	J	D	CDR3	DNA
TRBV23-1	.	16	TRBJ2-1	TRBD1	CASSHQGQGQYNEQFF	TGCGCCAGCAGTCACCAGGGACAGGGGCAGTACAATGAGCAGTTCTTC
TRBV7-2	.	14	TRBJ2-3	TRBD1	CASSSGQGTDTQYF	TGTGCCAGCAGCTCGGGACAGGGCACAGATACGCAGTATTTT
TRBV7-3	once	14	TRBJ2-3	.	CASSSEGSADTQYF	TGTGCCAGCAGCTCTGAAGGTTCCGCAGATACGCAGTATTTT
TRBV5-1	once	14	TRBJ2-7	.	CASSLETEVTKQYF	TGCGCCAGCAGCTTGGAGACAGAAGTTACGAAGCAGTACTTC
TRBV30	.	13	TRBJ1-1	.	CAWTGKVFTEAFF	TGTGCCTGGACAGGGAAGGTTTTCACTGAAGCTTTCTTT
TRBV9	.	15	TRBJ2-7	TRBD1	CASSVGRGQAYEQYF	TGTGCCAGCAGCGTTGGCAGGGGGCAGGCGTACGAGCAGTACTTC
TRBV9	.	14	TRBJ2-1	.	CASSVAGSNNEQFF	TGTGCCAGCAGCGTAGCGGGGTCTAACAATGAGCAGTTCTTC
TRBV6-6	.	15	TRBJ2-3	TRBD1	CASSPGGGGTDTQYF	TGTGCCAGCAGCCCAGGGGGTGGGGGCACAGATACGCAGTATTTT
TRBV6-5	.	15	TRBJ1-5	TRBD1	CASSSTTGVDQPQHF	TGTGCCAGCAGTTCAACGACAGGGGTGGATCAGCCCCAGCATTTT
TRBV10-2	.	14	TRBJ1-1	TRBD1	CASSEQGLSTEAFF	TGCGCCAGCAGTGAACAGGGGCTGAGCACTGAAGCTTTCTTT
TRBV10-3	once	16	TRBJ2-3	.	CAISAAGGGGTDTQYF	TGTGCCATCAGTGCCGCAGGGGGGGGCGGCACAGATACGCAGTATTTT
TRBV21-1	.	15	TRBJ2-3	.	CASSQGLAATDTQYF	TGTGCCAGCAGCCAGGGACTAGCGGCCACAGATACGCAGTATTTT
TRBV10-3	.	14	TRBJ2-7	.	CAISESTLSYEQYF	TGTGCCATCAGTGAGTCGACACTTTCCTACGAGCAGTACTTC
TRBV5-1	.	12	TRBJ2-5	.	CASSAKWETQYF	TGCGCCAGCAGCGCCAAATGGGAGACCCAGTACTTC
TRBV7-6	.	16	TRBJ2-1	TRBD2	CASSLGGGTKRHEQFF	TGTGCCAGCAGCTTAGGGGGGGGGACTAAGCGGCATGAGCAGTTCTTC
TRBV11-3	.	17	TRBJ2-3	TRBD2	CASSFGTSGASTDTQYF	TGTGCCAGCAGCTTCGGGACTAGCGGGGCAAGCACAGATACGCAGTATTTT
TRBV6-5	once	14	TRBJ1-2	.	CASSSRGGGYGYTF	TGTGCCAGCAGTTCTCGCGGAGGGGGGTATGGCTACACCTTC
TRBV7-9	.	14	TRBJ2-7	.	CASSPPAGANEQYF	TGTGCCAGCAGCCCACCTGCGGGGGCGAACGAGCAGTACTTC
TRBV7-8	.	16	TRBJ2-1	TRBD1	CASSLGTGQGNNEQFF	TGTGCCAGCAGCCTAGGAACAGGACAGGGGAACAATGAGCAGTTCTTC
TRBV5-4	.	16	TRBJ2-3	TRBD1	CASSVFGDRATDTQYF	TGTGCCAGCAGCGTCTTTGGGGACAGGGCGACAGATACGCAGTATTTT
TRBV5-1	.	13	TRBJ2-1	TRBD2	CASSGLAGQEQFF	TGCGCCAGCTCGGGACTAGCGGGACAAGAGCAGTTCTTC
TRBV18	.	14	TRBJ1-1	.	CASSPQPGDTEAFF	TGTGCCAGCTCACCACAACCAGGGGACACTGAAGCTTTCTTT
TRBV6-6	.	15	TRBJ2-7	.	CASSHRQAYSYEQYF	TGTGCCAGCAGCCATCGACAGGCGTACTCCTACGAGCAGTACTTC
TRBV11-2	.	16	TRBJ2-1	TRBD2	CASSLGALAGSNEQFF	TGTGCCAGCAGCTTAGGAGCGCTAGCGGGAAGCAATGAGCAGTTCTTC
TRBV16	.	16	TRBJ2-6	.	CASSRDPPGGANVLTF	TGTGCCAGCAGCCGGGACCCTCCGGGGGGGGCCAACGTCCTGACTTTC
TRBV11-3	once	16	TRBJ2-5	TRBD2	CASSLGASGTGETQYF	TGTGCCAGCAGCTTAGGCGCTAGCGGGACGGGGGAGACCCAGTACTTC
TRBV10-1	.	15	TRBJ2-5	.	CASSDRGAPFVTQYF	TGCGCCAGCAGTGACCGGGGGGCGCCTTTTGTGACCCAGTACTTC
TRBV18	.	15	TRBJ1-4	TRBD1	CASSPGQGPNEKLFF	TGTGCCAGCTCACCCGGACAGGGGCCTAATGAAAAACTGTTTTTT
TRBV5-5	.	14	TRBJ2-7	TRBD2	CASTPSGSSYEQYF	TGTGCCAGCACCCCTAGCGGGAGCTCCTACGAGCAGTACTTC
TRBV11-2	.	14	TRBJ1-1	.	CASSPGRGNTEAFF	TGTGCCAGCAGCCCGGGACGGGGAAACACTGAAGCTTTCTTT
TRBV7-7	.	14	TRBJ2-1	.	CASSLGPTDNEQFF	TGTGCCAGCAGCTTGGGTCCTACTGACAATGAGCAGTTCTTC
TRBV27	once	15	TRBJ2-3	.	CASSLKEVWTDTQYF	TGTGCCAGCAGTTTAAAGGAGGTTTGGACAGATACGCAGTATTTT
TRBV7-8	.	18	TRBJ2-1	TRBD2	CASSPGLLAGASYNEQFF	TGTGCCAGCAGCCCAGGGCTACTAGCGGGAGCCTCCTACAATGAGCAGTTCTTC
TRBV19	.	13	TRBJ1-2	.	CASNDRPIYGYTF	TGTGCCAGTAACGACAGGCCCATCTATGGCTACACCTTC
TRBV5-1	.	13	TRBJ1-1	TRBD1	CASSPRQGSEAFF	TGCGCCAGCAGCCCTCGACAGGGCTCTGAAGCTTTCTTT
TRBV5-1	.	14	TRBJ2-7	TRBD2	CASSEGRAKGEQYF	TGCGCCAGCTCGGAAGGGAGGGCCAAGGGAGAGCAGTACTTC
TRBV11-2	.	13	TRBJ1-4	.	CASSLAGAEKLFF	TGTGCCAGCAGCTTAGCCGGGGCTGAAAAACTGTTTTTT
TRBV12-5	.	13	TRBJ1-1	.	CASGRGGGTEAFF	TGTGCTAGTGGGAGGGGCGGTGGCACTGAAGCTTTCTTT
TRBV7-2	.	14	TRBJ2-7	.	CASSGSAGVYEQYF	TGTGCCAGCAGCGGCTCGGCCGGGGTCTACGAGCAGTACTTC
TRBV25-1	.	14	TRBJ2-7	.	CASRSGQDLYEQYF	TGTGCCAGCAGGAGTGGGCAGGATCTCTACGAGCAGTACTTC
TRBV19	.	14	TRBJ2-7	.	CASIGRGYPYEQYF	TGTGCCAGTATTGGCAGGGGATATCCCTACGAGCAGTACTTC
TRBV19	.	17	TRBJ1-6	TRBD1	CASSLKTGGADLSPLHF	TGTGCCAGTAGCCTAAAAACAGGGGGCGCAGATCTTTCACCCCTCCACTTT
TRBV7-2	.	18	TRBJ2-1	TRBD2	CASSLSGRTSGHYNEQFF	TGTGCCAGCAGCTTAAGCGGGCGGACTAGCGGACATTACAATGAGCAGTTCTTC